This paragraph covers one TCR beta chain sequence. The table came from immunoSEQ multiplex PCR; TCRdb's copy has only in-frame clones and leaves some out. The sample lists 95,000 to 110,000 clones; about nine tenths were seen once. From germline, CDR1 is SGHAT and CDR2 FQNNGV. CDR3 length equals 12 residues. V was cut by 5 bases and J by 10 bases, with 12 bases left in between. The data belong to a study of blood T cell repertoires in COVID-19. Study overall: Specimens from acute and convalescent COVID-19 originated in the United States, Italy and Spain.

The chain carries TRBV11-2 and TRBJ2-1; possibly TRBD2 for D (5 bases). This TCR derives from a man aged 50 to 60 with active or convalescent COVID-19. The sequencing sample was made of peripheral blood. The CDR3 DNA follows: TGTGCCAGCAGCGGGAGCAGATGGGAGCAGTTCTTC. It encodes CASSGSRWEQFF.